The 25 T cell receptor beta chains given below trace back to one sample, sequenced in a study of vaccination effects on CD4 cells after COVID-19. Within the ViraFEST assay, antigen-specific CD4+ T cells underwent expansion with viral peptide pools prior to sequencing. Isolating CD4+ T cells followed about 10 days of culture. The study found no prior SARS-CoV-2 infection in the vaccine recipients, who tested negative for nucleocapsid antibodies. Measured with immunoSEQ multiplex PCR; TCRdb has only the in-frame clones, and not every one. The sample has some 22,000 clones; about three quarters are singletons. These receptors have no known antigen. Sequenced here: CD4+ T cells from PBMCs cultured with SARS-CoV-2 spike peptides, sampled before COVID-19 vaccination. The source is a human donor who received a COVID-19 vaccine.

The rearrangement uses TRBV21-1 and TRBJ1-5. TRBV21-1 is a recognized pseudogene. The CDR3 extends over 13 amino acids. CDR3 sequence: CARSRGSNQPQHF. CDR3 in DNA: TGTGCCAGAAGTCGGGGAAGCAATCAGCCCCAGCATTTT.

The chain joins TRBV18 to TRBJ2-5; D is unclear. Deletions cut 6 bases from V and 5 bases from J, with 10 bases between. The CDR3 sequence is 12 residues long. Looked up from germline, CDR1 is KGHSH and CDR2 is LQKENI. The CDR3 spells CASSPLGETQYF. As DNA, the CDR3 is TGTGCCAGCTCCCCCCTAGGGGAGACCCAGTACTTC.

The chain joins TRBV27 to TRBJ2-1; possible D gene TRBD1, 6 bases. The CDR3 consists of 14 residues. Trimming stripped 5 bases from V and 8 bases from J, with 16 bases between. Germline CDR1 is MNHEY and CDR2 is SMNVEV (reference sequence). CDR3 amino acids: CASSHYRAADEQFF. CDR3 coding DNA: TGTGCCAGCAGTCACTACAGGGCTGCGGATGAGCAGTTCTTC.

The rearrangement links TRBV30 to TRBJ2-5; D is possibly TRBD2 (6 bases). Per germline, CDR1 GTSNPN and CDR2 SVGIG (reference sequence). The V and J ends lost 2 bases and 3 bases respectively, with 10 bases between them. The CDR3 loop spans 13 amino acids. As DNA, the CDR3 is TGTGCCTGGAGTCCAGGGACTGAAGAGACCCAGTACTTC. It encodes CAWSPGTEETQYF.

The V and J genes are TRBV25-1 and TRBJ1-5; the match to TRBD1 covers 11 bases. V lost 6 bases, J lost 5 bases, and 3 bases stayed unmatched. Germline CDR1 reads MGHDK; CDR2 reads SYGVNS. The CDR3 totals 14 residues. CDR3 nucleotides: TGTGCCAGCAGAGGACAGGGGGCTGATCAGCCCCAGCATTTT. Protein: CASRGQGADQPQHF.

This clone is a singleton in its sample. The chain is built from TRBV19 and TRBJ2-1, with 8 bases fitting TRBD2. CDR3 size: 14 residues. The germline CDR1 and CDR2 sequences are LNHDA and SQIVND (reference sequence). Trimming removed 0 bases from V and 7 bases from J; junction bases left unmatched: 2. Here the CDR3 DNA reads TGTGCCAGTAGTATAGAGCCGGGGGGGAATGAGCAGTTCTTC. Its translation: CASSIEPGGNEQFF.

The chain is built from TRBV7-2 and TRBJ1-3; 7 positions agree with TRBD1. Trimming took 4 bases from V and 0 from J; bases not matched to a gene: 9. The V gene's germline CDR1 is SGHTA and CDR2 FQGNSA. This CDR3 contains 17 residues. Written as DNA, the CDR3 is TGTGCCAGCAGCTCCTACGGGACAGCGAACTCTGGAAACACCATATATTTT. It specifies CASSSYGTANSGNTIYF.

The chain has TRBV7-9 and TRBJ1-4, with unresolved D. This CDR3 comprises 16 residues. Trimming stripped 5 bases from V and 5 bases from J, with 18 bases between. Per the germline V gene, CDR1 is SEHNR and CDR2 is FQNEAQ (reference sequence). The CDR3: CASSPWTVAGNEKLFF. CDR3 nucleotides: TGTGCCAGCAGCCCATGGACGGTCGCAGGAAATGAAAAACTGTTTTTT. The whole variable domain, remainder taken from reference TRBV7-9 and TRBJ1-4, is DTGVSQNPRHKITKRGQNVTFRCDPISEHNRLYWYRQTLGQGPEFLTYFQNEAQLEKSRLLSDRFSAERPKGSFSTLEIQRTEQGDSAMYLCASSPWTVAGNEKLFFGSGTQLSVL.

The V and J genes are TRBV7-9 and TRBJ2-7; 8 bases match TRBD2. The ends lost 1 base at V and 4 bases at J; junction bases unmatched: 9. The V gene's germline CDR1 is SEHNR and CDR2 FQNEAQ (reference sequence). The CDR3 runs 16 residues. CDR3 residues: CASSLGTAGGIYEQYF. DNA of the CDR3: TGTGCCAGCAGCTTAGGGACCGCGGGAGGAATTTACGAGCAGTACTTC.

The chain employs TRBV5-6 and TRBJ1-5; 7 nucleotides agree with TRBD1. Germline assignment: CDR1 SGHDT and CDR2 YYEEEE. With 5 bases clipped from V and 6 bases from J, the junction kept 8 bases outside the gene matches. The CDR3 length is 14 residues. This CDR3 is CASRGGTVLQPQHF. DNA of the CDR3: TGTGCCAGCAGGGGCGGGACAGTTCTTCAGCCCCAGCATTTT.

The chain joins TRBV9 to TRBJ1-1; TRBD1 is a possible D gene (5 bases). This CDR3 comprises 15 residues. Germline values: CDR1 SGDLS, CDR2 YYNGEE. The germline V and J ends were trimmed by 0 bases and 1 base, with 10 bases remaining between them. The DNA of the CDR3 is TGTGCCAGCAGCGTAGGCCCGGGGACGAACACTGAAGCTTTCTTT. Residues: CASSVGPGTNTEAFF.

The rearrangement uses TRBV24-1 and TRBJ2-1; 7 bases map to TRBD1. Per the germline V gene, CDR1 is KGHDR and CDR2 is SFDVKD. The V segment lost 4 bases and the J segment 0 bases; nucleotides outside the gene matches: 5. This CDR3 contains 16 residues. The CDR3 loop is CATSDMTGSSYNEQFF. The CDR3 bases are TGTGCCACCAGTGACATGACAGGGAGCTCCTACAATGAGCAGTTCTTC.

The chain has TRBV7-9 and TRBJ1-1, with D perhaps TRBD1 (6 bases). Germline-derived CDR1 and CDR2 are SEHNR and FQNEAQ (reference sequence). Trimming removed 1 base at V and 0 bases at J, with 12 bases between. The CDR3 spans 16 residues. DNA of the CDR3: TGTGCCAGCAGCTTAGTCGGGGGCTCCATGAACACTGAAGCTTTCTTT. It specifies CASSLVGGSMNTEAFF.

The chain combines TRBV28 with TRBJ2-7; D is unresolved. Looked up from germline, CDR1 is MDHEN and CDR2 is SYDVKM. V was shortened by 4 bases and J by 3 bases, with 19 bases between the two germline ends. The CDR3 consists of 16 residues. CDR3 bases: TGTGCCAGCAGTTCGGTTCGGATGGCGGTCGGCTACGAGCAGTACTTC. Translated: CASSSVRMAVGYEQYF.

The chain links TRBV27 to TRBJ1-1, with 7 bases matching TRBD1. The junction had 12 bases not matched to a gene; V was cut back by 8 bases and J by 6 bases. This CDR3 contains 14 residues. Germline V CDR1 and CDR2: MNHEY, SMNVEV (reference sequence). CDR3 protein: CASGLLTGVAEAFF. As DNA, the CDR3 is TGTGCCAGCGGTCTACTTACAGGGGTGGCTGAAGCTTTCTTT.

The rearrangement uses TRBV18 and TRBJ2-5; D not resolved. The CDR3 has 13 amino acids. V shed 3 bases and J shed 5 bases, with 10 bases lying between them. Germline CDR1 reads KGHSH; CDR2 reads LQKENI. DNA for the CDR3: TGTGCCAGCTCACCGAATGCCGGGGAGACCCAGTACTTC. It yields the protein CASSPNAGETQYF.

The V call is TRBV5-4, the J call TRBJ1-1, with D tentatively TRBD1 (6 bases). Germline-derived CDR1 and CDR2 are SGHNT and YYREEE (reference sequence). Trimming took 0 bases from V and 3 from J, leaving 12 bases between them. The CDR3 has 15 amino acids. CDR3 in amino acids: CASSLAGGRYTEAFF. DNA of the CDR3: TGTGCCAGCAGCTTGGCTGGGGGGCGGTACACTGAAGCTTTCTTT.

This chain links TRBV6-5 with TRBJ1-2; D uncertain. The V end was cut by 0 bases, the J end by 1 base, with 6 bases between. The V gene's germline CDR1 is MNHEY and CDR2 SVGAGI. The CDR3 has 14 residues. In nucleotides, the CDR3 is TGTGCCAGCAGTTACTCGTCGGTTAACTATGGCTACACCTTC. Residues: CASSYSSVNYGYTF.

The chain recombines TRBV5-1 with TRBJ2-1, with TRBD2 identical over 8 bases. The ends lost 4 bases at V and 5 bases at J; junction bases unmatched: 8. CDR1 is SGHRS and CDR2 is YFSETQ in the germline V gene. The CDR3 has 15 amino acids. Here the CDR3 DNA reads TGCGCCAGCAGCCCGGGACTAGTTAACAACAATGAGCAGTTCTTC. This codes for CASSPGLVNNNEQFF.

The chain combines TRBV6-6 with TRBJ1-3; D is unresolved. Looked up from germline, CDR1 is MNHNY and CDR2 is SVGAGI (reference sequence). This CDR3 is 16 amino acids long. V lost 1 base and J lost 0, with 10 bases in between. This CDR3 reads CASSYWALTSGNTIYF. The DNA of the CDR3 is TGTGCCAGCAGTTACTGGGCCCTAACCTCTGGAAACACCATATATTTT.

V and J are TRBV2 and TRBJ2-7, with 9 bases fitting TRBD2. V lost 7 bases and J lost 5; bases outside the gene matches: 18. The CDR3 is 17 residues long. Germline CDR1 SNHLY, CDR2 FYNNEI. The CDR3 DNA sequence: TGTGCCAGCAATCGGCTGGCCCCGGGACTAGCTCAGGACGAGCAGTACTTC. Translated, it gives CASNRLAPGLAQDEQYF.

The chain joins TRBV7-9 to TRBJ1-6; TRBD1 matches 7 bases. CDR3 length equals 16 residues. The germline CDR1 and CDR2 sequences are SEHNR and FQNEAQ (reference sequence). V shed 4 bases and J 7 bases; nucleotides not matched to a gene: 10. The CDR3 loop is CASSSSPGTENSPLHF. CDR3 in DNA: TGTGCCAGCAGCTCTTCACCCGGGACAGAGAATTCACCCCTCCACTTT. Complete variable domain (other parts from reference TRBV7-9 and TRBJ1-6): DTGVSQNPRHKITKRGQNVTFRCDPISEHNRLYWYRQTLGQGPEFLTYFQNEAQLEKSRLLSDRFSAERPKGSFSTLEIQRTEQGDSAMYLCASSSSPGTENSPLHFGNGTRLTVT.

This clone was found a few times. J is TRBJ2-5 and V is TRBV20-1; D remains unclear. The CDR3 is made up of 11 amino acids. Trimming removed 3 bases at V and 3 bases at J, with 5 bases between. Germline V lookup: CDR1 DFQATT, CDR2 SNEGSKA (reference sequence). The CDR3 here is CSASTKETQYF. The CDR3, as DNA: TGCAGTGCTAGCACTAAAGAGACCCAGTACTTC.

This chain uses TRBV6-5 with TRBJ1-2; 7 bases line up with TRBD1. The trim removed 6 bases at V and 4 bases at J, leaving 8 bases unmatched. Germline V gene lookup returns CDR1 MNHEY and CDR2 SVGAGI. The CDR3 has 14 amino acids. CDR3 protein: CASRGDRYVYGYTF. Here the CDR3 DNA reads TGTGCCAGCAGGGGGGACAGATACGTCTATGGCTACACCTTC.

The chain links TRBV18 to TRBJ2-1; D perhaps matches TRBD1 (6 bases). Trimming stripped 2 bases from V and 6 bases from J, with 11 bases between. The CDR3 loop spans 14 amino acids. In germline, CDR1 is KGHSH, CDR2 LQKENI. DNA for the CDR3: TGTGCCAGCTCACCAGGGGGCCGTCGCAATGAGCAGTTCTTC. Residues: CASSPGGRRNEQFF.